These T cell receptor beta chains were read from a single sample in a study of blood T cell repertoires in COVID-19. Clones were sequenced by immunoSEQ multiplex PCR, and TCRdb holds only the in-frame ones, with some missing. In the table there are about 70,000 clones, around 85% of which are singletons. The material sequenced was peripheral blood. The receptor set was obtained from a woman of 80 years or more with acute or convalescent COVID-19. The CDR3 runs from the conserved cysteine through the conserved F or W. D genes are given only for firm matches. The size of a clone is reported for some rows only, either as once, few or many, or as a class for expanded clones.

d_gene	v_gene	j_gene	abundance	CDR3nt	CDR3aa
TRBD2	TRBV3-1/TRBV3-2	TRBJ2-7	-	TGTGCCAGCAGCCAAGATTGGGGGGGTGGTTTCTACGAGCAGTACTTC	CASSQDWGGGFYEQYF
TRBD1	TRBV19	TRBJ1-4	-	TGTGCCAGTAGTGCCGGGACAGGGGGCTACGAAAAACTGTTTTTT	CASSAGTGGYEKLFF
TRBD2	TRBV24-1	TRBJ2-7	once	TGTGCCACCAGTGATCCGCGGGAGAAGCCCTACGAGCAGTACTTC	CATSDPREKPYEQYF
TRBD1	TRBV2	TRBJ1-1	-	TGTGCCAGCAGTGCTGGGACAGGTTTTACTGAAGCTTTCTTT	CASSAGTGFTEAFF
TRBD1	TRBV28	TRBJ2-4	-	TGTGCCAGCACCAACTTCAGGGGGCAAGGCATTCAGTACTTC	CASTNFRGQGIQYF
-	TRBV29-1	TRBJ1-4	few	TGCAGCGTTGAGGGGGGAGGCGAAAAACTGTTTTTT	CSVEGGGEKLFF
-	TRBV7-2	TRBJ1-4	-	TGTGCCAGCAGCTTAGACCGGTGGGCCAATGAAAAACTGTTTTTT	CASSLDRWANEKLFF
TRBD1	TRBV27	TRBJ1-4	-	TGTGCCAGCAGTAAACAGGGGGATGAAAAACTGTTTTTT	CASSKQGDEKLFF
-	TRBV2	TRBJ2-7	-	TGTGCCAGCAGTGTGGAGTACGAGCAGTACTTC	CASSVEYEQYF
TRBD1	TRBV28	TRBJ2-5	-	TGTGCCAGCAGTCAAGCAGGGACAGGGTTGAGGGAGACCCAGTACTTC	CASSQAGTGLRETQYF
-	TRBV2	TRBJ2-1	-	TGTGCCAGCAGTGCCGTCGTTGGGCCCATAATCTCGAATGAGCAGTTCTTC	CASSAVVGPIISNEQFF
-	TRBV16	TRBJ1-4	-	TGTGCCAGCAGCCAATTTGACCCAGGGATTGCTAATGAAAAACTGTTTTTT	CASSQFDPGIANEKLFF
TRBD2	TRBV19	TRBJ2-1	-	TGTGCCAGTAGTAACCTTGGGGCGGGAGTCACCTACAATGAGCAGTTCTTC	CASSNLGAGVTYNEQFF
TRBD1	TRBV6-6	TRBJ1-1	-	TGTGCCAGCAGCTACCGGGGACAGGGGAACACTGAAGCTTTCTTT	CASSYRGQGNTEAFF
-	TRBV28	TRBJ1-2	-	TGTGCCAGCAGTTCTAATACGTGGGGCTACACCTTC	CASSSNTWGYTF
TRBD1	TRBV3-1/TRBV3-2	TRBJ2-1	-	TGTGCCAGCACGACCCGGGACAGGGGGTTGGGTGAGCAGTTCTTC	CASTTRDRGLGEQFF
-	TRBV5-1	TRBJ1-4	-	TGCGCCAGCAGCTCCTCCGGGGTTCACGAAAAACTGTTTTTT	CASSSSGVHEKLFF
-	TRBV20-1	TRBJ2-5	once	TGCAGTCCTGGGACTCAAGAGACCCAGTACTTC	CSPGTQETQYF
TRBD2	TRBV10-3	TRBJ2-3	-	TGTGCCATCAGTGGCTGGGTGGCGGGAGCGTCAGATACGCAGTATTTT	CAISGWVAGASDTQYF
TRBD1	TRBV30	TRBJ1-2	few	TGTGCCTTCTATAGGGACAGGGGGCTGGATGGCTACACCTTC	CAFYRDRGLDGYTF
-	TRBV6-5	TRBJ1-2	-	TGTGCCAGCTCCCTAAGGCGGGGGCATGGCTACACCTTC	CASSLRRGHGYTF
-	TRBV18	TRBJ1-6	-	TGTGCCAGCTCATCTGACATGAGCTCCTATAATTCACCCCTCCACTTT	CASSSDMSSYNSPLHF
-	TRBV19	TRBJ1-1	-	TGTGCCAGTACCCCGGGGGGGCCAGTCACTGAAGCTTTCTTT	CASTPGGPVTEAFF
-	TRBV27	TRBJ1-1	-	TGTGCCAGCAGTTCGCAGGGGCCGGGGACTGAAGCTTTCTTT	CASSSQGPGTEAFF
TRBD1	TRBV6-5	TRBJ1-5	-	TGTGCCAGCAGCCTGACAGGGACGGGCAATCAGCCCCAGCATTTT	CASSLTGTGNQPQHF
-	TRBV28	TRBJ1-5	-	TGTGCCAGCAGTTCGGGGGTTCAGCCCCAGCATTTT	CASSSGVQPQHF
-	TRBV28	TRBJ1-5	-	TGTGCCAGCAGGGGAGGGGCTAGCAATCAGCCCCAGCATTTT	CASRGGASNQPQHF
TRBD1	TRBV28	TRBJ2-4	-	TGTGCCAGCAGTCCCCCGGGACAGCTGAAAAACATTCAGTACTTC	CASSPPGQLKNIQYF
TRBD2	TRBV7-2	TRBJ2-3	-	TGTGCCAGCAGCTCCGTGGCCGGCGGGGGGAGCACAGATACGCAGTATTTT	CASSSVAGGGSTDTQYF
-	TRBV28	TRBJ1-1	-	TGTGCCAGCAGTGGAGTTCACGAAGCTTTCTTT	CASSGVHEAFF
-	TRBV28	TRBJ1-4	-	TGTGCCAGCAGTGCCCCTCTCTCCGGAAAACTGTTTTTT	CASSAPLSGKLFF
TRBD2	TRBV5-1	TRBJ2-1	-	TGCGCCAGCAGCTTCTATCTAGCGGGAGGTAATGAGCAGTTCTTC	CASSFYLAGGNEQFF
-	TRBV30	TRBJ1-5	-	TGTGCCTGGGGTACGGTTAGCAATCAGCCCCAGCATTTT	CAWGTVSNQPQHF
TRBD1	TRBV18	TRBJ1-4	-	TGTGCCAGCTCCGAAAGGGACAGGGGGAATGAAAAACTGTTTTTT	CASSERDRGNEKLFF
TRBD1	TRBV28	TRBJ1-2	-	TGTGCCAGCAGTTTGGGACAGGGTTACGGCTACACCTTC	CASSLGQGYGYTF
TRBD1	TRBV5-1	TRBJ1-2	-	TGCGCCAGCAGCACAGGGGGCATCTATGGCTACACCTTC	CASSTGGIYGYTF
-	TRBV20-1	TRBJ2-1	-	TGCAGTGCTACTCGGAGCGGGGAGCAGTTCTTC	CSATRSGEQFF
TRBD1	TRBV19	TRBJ1-5	-	TGTGCCAGTAGTATTGGGTCAGGGGGTCAGCCCCAGCATTTT	CASSIGSGGQPQHF
-	TRBV12-5	TRBJ1-4	-	TGTGCTAGTGGTTTCCATGACAGGAGGAATGAAAAACTGTTTTTT	CASGFHDRRNEKLFF